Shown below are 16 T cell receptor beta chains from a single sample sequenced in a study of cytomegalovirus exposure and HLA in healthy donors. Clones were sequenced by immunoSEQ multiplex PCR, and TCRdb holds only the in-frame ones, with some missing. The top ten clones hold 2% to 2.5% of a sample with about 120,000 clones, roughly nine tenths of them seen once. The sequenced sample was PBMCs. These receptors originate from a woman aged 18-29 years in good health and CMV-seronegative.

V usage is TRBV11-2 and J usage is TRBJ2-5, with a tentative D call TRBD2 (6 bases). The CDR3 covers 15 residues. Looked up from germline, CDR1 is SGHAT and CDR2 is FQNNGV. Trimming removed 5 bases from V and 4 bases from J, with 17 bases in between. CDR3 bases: TGTGCCAGCAGCGCGGGGAGGTTGGAGGGAGAGACCCAGTACTTC. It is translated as CASSAGRLEGETQYF.

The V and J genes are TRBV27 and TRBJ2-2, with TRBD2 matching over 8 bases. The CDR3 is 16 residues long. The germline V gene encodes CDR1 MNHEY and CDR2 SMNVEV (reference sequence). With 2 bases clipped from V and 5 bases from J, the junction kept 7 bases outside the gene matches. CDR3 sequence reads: CASSLLGGRRTGELFF. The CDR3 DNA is TGTGCCAGCAGTTTACTGGGCGGGAGGAGGACCGGGGAGCTGTTTTTT.

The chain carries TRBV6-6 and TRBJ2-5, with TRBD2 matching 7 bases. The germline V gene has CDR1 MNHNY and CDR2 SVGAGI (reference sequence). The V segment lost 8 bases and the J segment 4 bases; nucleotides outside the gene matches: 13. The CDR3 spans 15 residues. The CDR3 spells CASGHTREGIETQYF. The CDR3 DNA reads TGTGCCAGCGGTCATACGAGGGAGGGTATAGAGACCCAGTACTTC.

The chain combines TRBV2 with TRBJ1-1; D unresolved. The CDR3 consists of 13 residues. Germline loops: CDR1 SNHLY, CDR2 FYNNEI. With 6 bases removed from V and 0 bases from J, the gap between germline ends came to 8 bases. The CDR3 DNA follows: TGTGCCAGCAGATTACAGATGAACACTGAAGCTTTCTTT. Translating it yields CASRLQMNTEAFF. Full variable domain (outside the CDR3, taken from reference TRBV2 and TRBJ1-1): EPEVTQTPSHQVTQMGQEVILRCVPISNHLYFYWYRQILGQKVEFLVSFYNNEISEKSEIFDDQFSVERPDGSNFTLKIRSTKLEDSAMYFCASRLQMNTEAFFGQGTRLTVV.

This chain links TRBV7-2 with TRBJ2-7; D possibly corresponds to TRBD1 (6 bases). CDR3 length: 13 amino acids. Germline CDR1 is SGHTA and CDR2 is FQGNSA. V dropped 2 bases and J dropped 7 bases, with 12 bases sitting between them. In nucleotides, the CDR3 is TGTGCCAGCAGCTTACTTTCCCAGGGGGAGCAGTACTTC. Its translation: CASSLLSQGEQYF.

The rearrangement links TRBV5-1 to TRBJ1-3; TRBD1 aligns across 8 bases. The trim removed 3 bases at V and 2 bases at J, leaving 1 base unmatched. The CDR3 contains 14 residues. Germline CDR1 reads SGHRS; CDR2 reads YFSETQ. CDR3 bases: TGCGCCAGCAGCTCGACAGGGGCTGGAAACACCATATATTTT. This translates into CASSSTGAGNTIYF.

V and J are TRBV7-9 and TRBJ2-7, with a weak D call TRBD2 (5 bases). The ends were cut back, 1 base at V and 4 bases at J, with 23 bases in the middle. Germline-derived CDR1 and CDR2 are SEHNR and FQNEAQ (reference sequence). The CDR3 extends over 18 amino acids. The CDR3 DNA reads TGTGCCAGCAGCTTAGTTCGGGTCAGCGGTCTACTTGATTACGAGCAGTACTTC. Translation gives CASSLVRVSGLLDYEQYF.

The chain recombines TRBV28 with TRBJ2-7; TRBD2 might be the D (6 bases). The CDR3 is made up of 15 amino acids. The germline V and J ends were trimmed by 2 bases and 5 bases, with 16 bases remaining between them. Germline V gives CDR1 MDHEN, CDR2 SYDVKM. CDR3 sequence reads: CASSLNRPSGDEQYF. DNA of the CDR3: TGTGCCAGCAGTTTAAACCGGCCCTCGGGGGACGAGCAGTACTTC.

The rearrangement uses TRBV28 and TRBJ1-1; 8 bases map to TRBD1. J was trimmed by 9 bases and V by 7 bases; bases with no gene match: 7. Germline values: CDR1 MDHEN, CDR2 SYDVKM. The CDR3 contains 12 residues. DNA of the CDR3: TGTGCCAGCACCCTGTACAGGGGGAAAGCTTTCTTT. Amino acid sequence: CASTLYRGKAFF.

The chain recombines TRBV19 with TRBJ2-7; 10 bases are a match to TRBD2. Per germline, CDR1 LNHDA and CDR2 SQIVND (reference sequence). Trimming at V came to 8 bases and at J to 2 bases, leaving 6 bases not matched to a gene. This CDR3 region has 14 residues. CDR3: CASARTSGTYEQYF. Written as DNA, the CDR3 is TGTGCCAGTGCTCGGACTAGCGGTACCTACGAGCAGTACTTC.

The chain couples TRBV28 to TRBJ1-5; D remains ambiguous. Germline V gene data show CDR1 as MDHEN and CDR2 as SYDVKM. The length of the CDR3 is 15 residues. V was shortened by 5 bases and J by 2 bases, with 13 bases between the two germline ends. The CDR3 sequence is CASSPGSWGNQPQHF. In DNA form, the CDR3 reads TGTGCCAGCAGTCCCGGGAGCTGGGGCAATCAGCCCCAGCATTTT.

The CDR3 loop reads CASGGNEQFF. In DNA form, the CDR3 reads TGTGCCAGCGGGGGGAATGAGCAGTTCTTC. The chain has TRBV9 and TRBJ2-1; D is perhaps TRBD2 (6 bases). The CDR3 totals 10 residues. Trimming took 7 bases from V and 7 from J, leaving 6 bases between them. From germline, CDR1 is SGDLS and CDR2 YYNGEE.

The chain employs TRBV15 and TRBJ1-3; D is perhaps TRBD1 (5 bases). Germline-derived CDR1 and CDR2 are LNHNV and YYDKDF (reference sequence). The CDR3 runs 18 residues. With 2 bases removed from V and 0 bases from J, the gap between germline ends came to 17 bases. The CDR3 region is CATSRFPLRRDSGNTIYF. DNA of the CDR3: TGTGCCACCAGCAGATTTCCTCTCCGCAGGGACTCTGGAAACACCATATATTTT.

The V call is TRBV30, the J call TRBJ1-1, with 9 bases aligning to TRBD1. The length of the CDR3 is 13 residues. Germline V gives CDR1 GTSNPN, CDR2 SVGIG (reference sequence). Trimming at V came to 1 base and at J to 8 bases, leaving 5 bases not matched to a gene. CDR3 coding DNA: TGTGCCTGGAGTGCGGGACAGGGCGGCGAAGCTTTCTTT. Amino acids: CAWSAGQGGEAFF.

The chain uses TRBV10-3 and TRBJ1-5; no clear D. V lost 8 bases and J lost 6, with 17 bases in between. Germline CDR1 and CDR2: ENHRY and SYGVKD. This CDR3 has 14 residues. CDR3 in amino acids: CAIAGDGGVQPQHF. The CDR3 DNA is TGTGCCATCGCCGGCGACGGCGGCGTTCAGCCCCAGCATTTT.

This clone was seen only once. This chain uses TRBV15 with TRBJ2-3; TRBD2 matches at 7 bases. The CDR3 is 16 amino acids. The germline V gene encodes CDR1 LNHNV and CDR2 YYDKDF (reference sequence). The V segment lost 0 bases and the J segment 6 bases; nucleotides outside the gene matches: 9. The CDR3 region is CATSRDSRAGSDTQYF. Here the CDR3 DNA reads TGTGCCACCAGCAGAGATAGTCGAGCGGGATCGGATACGCAGTATTTT.